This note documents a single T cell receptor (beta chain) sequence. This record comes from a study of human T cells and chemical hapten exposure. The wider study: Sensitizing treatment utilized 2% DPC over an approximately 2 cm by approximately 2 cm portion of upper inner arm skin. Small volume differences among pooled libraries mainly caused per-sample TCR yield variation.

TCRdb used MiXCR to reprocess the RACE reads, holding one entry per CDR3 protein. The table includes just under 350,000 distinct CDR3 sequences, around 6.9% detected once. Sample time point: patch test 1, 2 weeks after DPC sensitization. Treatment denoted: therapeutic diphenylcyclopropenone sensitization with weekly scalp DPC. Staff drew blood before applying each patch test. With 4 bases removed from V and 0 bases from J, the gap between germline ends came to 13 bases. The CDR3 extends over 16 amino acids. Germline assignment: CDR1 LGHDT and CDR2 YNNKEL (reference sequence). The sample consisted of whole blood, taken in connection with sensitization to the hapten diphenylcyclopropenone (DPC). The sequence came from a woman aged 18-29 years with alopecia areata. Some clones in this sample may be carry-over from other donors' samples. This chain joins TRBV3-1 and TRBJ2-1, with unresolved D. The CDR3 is CASSRGRTFSYNEQFF. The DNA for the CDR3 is TGTGCCAGCAGCCGAGGACGGACCTTCTCCTACAATGAGCAGTTCTTC.